The subject of this entry is one T cell receptor (beta chain). These data originate in a study of blood T cell repertoires in COVID-19. Profiled with immunoSEQ multiplex PCR; TCRdb holds only in-frame clones, not every one. The sample contains roughly 280,000 clones, about 90% of which appear only once. Trimming at V came to 5 bases and at J to 7 bases, leaving 4 bases not matched to a gene. Germline V CDR1 and CDR2: MDHEN, SYDVKM. This CDR3 has 14 residues. The origin of this receptor is a woman aged 55 to 70 who had recovered from COVID-19. Specimen: PBMCs or T cells enriched from blood (not recorded which). This chain uses TRBV28 with TRBJ1-6; 8 bases agree with TRBD1. CDR3 loop: CASSQGQANSPLHF. The CDR3 bases are TGTGCCAGCAGTCAGGGACAGGCAAATTCACCCCTCCACTTT.